Listed here are 12 T cell receptor beta chains from one sample, sequenced in a study of STAT3 mutations in large granular lymphocyte leukemia. Points from the study as a whole: In T-cell large granular lymphocyte leukemia, about half of patients showed multiple immunodominant subclonotypes.

These receptors are not linked to any known antigen. Clones were read by immunoSEQ multiplex PCR, and TCRdb kept only the in-frame ones, dropping some. The sample has about 5,000 clones; 46% are singletons. Sequenced sample: peripheral blood mononuclear cells. All receptors derive from a woman aged 70-85 years with T-cell large granular lymphocyte leukemia. Some clones in this sample may be carry-over from other donors' samples.

The CDR3 DNA reads TGTGCCTGGAGCCGGGACCCAACCTACGAGCAGTACTTC. As protein: CAWSRDPTYEQYF. The V gene is TRBV30, the J gene TRBJ2-7; D is possibly TRBD1 or TRBD2 (5 bases each). CDR1 is GTSNPN, CDR2 SVGIG, per germline (reference sequence). Trimming took 3 bases from V and 2 from J, leaving 11 bases between them. The CDR3 covers 13 residues.

The CDR3 reads CASSPISTGESGYTF. CDR3 DNA: TGTGCCAGCTCACCAATCTCCACGGGGGAAAGTGGCTACACCTTC. The V gene is TRBV18, the J gene TRBJ1-2; D possibly corresponds to TRBD1 (5 bases). V lost 2 bases to trimming and J lost 7 bases, with 17 bases between them. The CDR3 consists of 15 residues. Germline CDR1 is KGHSH and CDR2 is LQKENI.

The rearrangement uses TRBV6-5 and TRBJ2-7, with a tentative D call TRBD2 (5 bases). The germline V gene encodes CDR1 MNHEY and CDR2 SVGAGI. V lost 7 bases to trimming and J lost 3 bases, with 19 bases between them. CDR3 length: 15 residues. The CDR3, as DNA: TGTGCCAGCAATCCCGGAGTAGCGAATGGCTACGAGCAGTACTTC. Its translation: CASNPGVANGYEQYF.

The rearrangement uses TRBV11-2 and TRBJ1-4; D might be TRBD1 (5 bases). This CDR3 has 14 amino acids. Trimming removed 7 bases at V and 11 bases at J, with 20 bases between. Germline loops: CDR1 SGHAT, CDR2 FQNNGV. The CDR3 loop is CASTQGWGRTKLFF. The DNA of the CDR3 is TGTGCCAGCACTCAAGGGTGGGGCCGGACCAAACTGTTTTTT.

This clone has a handful of counts. This chain links TRBV5-1 with TRBJ2-7; 11 bases are a match to TRBD1. Unmatched junction bases numbered 6, after V lost 4 bases and J lost 3 bases. The germline gives CDR1 SGHRS, CDR2 YFSETQ. The CDR3 extends over 15 amino acids. CDR3 DNA sequence: TGCGCCAGCAGCGAGGGGACAGGGGGAGTCTACGAGCAGTACTTC. Translated, it gives CASSEGTGGVYEQYF.

The chain uses TRBV5-6 and TRBJ1-2; perhaps TRBD1 as D (5 bases). The CDR3 is made up of 12 amino acids. Trimming removed 4 bases at V and 4 bases at J, with 8 bases between. In germline, CDR1 is SGHDT, CDR2 YYEEEE. CDR3 region: CASSRGPYGYTF. The CDR3 nucleotides are TGTGCCAGCAGCCGGGGACCCTATGGCTACACCTTC.

In its sample, this clone was seen once. V and J are TRBV29-1 and TRBJ2-1, with 7 bases aligning to TRBD1. The CDR3 is 12 residues long. Germline V lookup: CDR1 SQVTM, CDR2 ANQGSEA. V was clipped by 7 bases and J by 7 bases; unmatched bases: 7. The CDR3 spells CSATGVGNEQFF. In DNA form, the CDR3 reads TGCAGCGCTACAGGGGTTGGGAATGAGCAGTTCTTC.

The rearrangement joins TRBV5-4 to TRBJ2-7, with 8 bases that match TRBD1. CDR1 is SGHNT and CDR2 is YYREEE in the germline V gene (reference sequence). Unmatched junction bases numbered 1, after V lost 0 bases and J lost 2 bases. CDR3 length: 14 amino acids. As DNA, the CDR3 is TGTGCCAGCAGCTTGGGGACAGGGCCCTACGAGCAGTACTTC. Residues: CASSLGTGPYEQYF.

The chain links TRBV30 to TRBJ1-1; no firm D call. The V end was cut by 3 bases, the J end by 0 bases, with 5 bases between. This CDR3 has 12 residues. Per germline, CDR1 GTSNPN and CDR2 SVGIG (reference sequence). The CDR3, as DNA: TGTGCCTGGAGGGCACTGAACACTGAAGCTTTCTTT. It specifies CAWRALNTEAFF.

The CDR3 nucleotides are TGTGCCAGCTCACTAAACCCCTCGACAGGGTTCCCCTACAATGAGCAGTTCTTC. Translated: CASSLNPSTGFPYNEQFF. J is TRBJ2-1 and V is TRBV18, with TRBD1 matching 7 bases. There are 18 residues in the CDR3. Germline CDR1 is KGHSH and CDR2 is LQKENI. The J segment lost 2 bases and the V segment lost 4 bases, leaving 14 bases of the junction unmatched. Full variable domain (missing parts from reference TRBV18 and TRBJ2-1): NAGVMQNPRHLVRRRGQEARLRCSPMKGHSHVYWYRQLPEEGLKFMVYLQKENIIDESGMPKERFSAEFPKEGPSILRIQQVVRGDSAAYFCASSLNPSTGFPYNEQFFGPGTRLTVL.

This clone came up a few times. The genes are TRBV30 and TRBJ2-7; 8 bases align to TRBD2. The CDR3 is 13 amino acids. The germline V gene has CDR1 GTSNPN and CDR2 SVGIG (reference sequence). V shed 4 bases and J 2 bases; nucleotides not matched to a gene: 4. The DNA for the CDR3 is TGTGCCTGGACCTTAGCGGGGACCTACGAGCAGTACTTC. Translation gives CAWTLAGTYEQYF.

This rearrangement joins TRBV5-4 to TRBJ1-1; perhaps TRBD1 as D (6 bases). The V gene's germline CDR1 is SGHNT and CDR2 YYREEE (reference sequence). The CDR3 is 14 residues long. The V and J ends lost 4 bases and 7 bases respectively, with 17 bases between them. CDR3 nucleotide sequence: TGTGCCAGCAGCGGCCGGGACACCTTAGTTGAAGCTTTCTTT. Protein: CASSGRDTLVEAFF.